The 22 T cell receptor beta chains below come from one sample, sequenced in a study of identical twins. TCRdb re-called the 5' RACE reads with MiXCR, one entry per CDR3 protein. The table includes some 240,000 distinct CDR3 sequences, around 8.3% detected once. These sequences were also reported in another study, on yellow fever vaccine responses in identical twins.

Sequenced material: CD8+ T cells sorted from blood. The receptors come from a young woman in good health.

As regards this clonotype: A junction boundary mismatches the germline segment, possibly from a read error. This CDR3 reads CATSLVVGLAGGIHEQFF. The CDR3 nucleotides are TGCGCCACCAGCTTGGTAGTCGGACTAGCGGGAGGGATTCATGAGCAGTTCTTC. The V call is TRBV5-1, the J call TRBJ2-1; TRBD2 matches 15 bases. Germline CDR1 and CDR2: SGHRS and YFSETQ. The CDR3 runs 18 residues.

This clonotype came up many times. The genes are TRBV4-3 and TRBJ2-7; TRBD2 matches 10 bases. Unmatched junction bases numbered 1, after V lost 1 base and J lost 4 bases. The CDR3 loop spans 14 amino acids. Germline V lookup: CDR1 LGHNA, CDR2 YSLEER. The CDR3 reads CASSQGTSGYEQYF. The CDR3 DNA reads TGCGCCAGCAGCCAAGGGACTAGCGGATACGAGCAGTACTTC.

Only a few counts were recorded for this clonotype. V is TRBV5-1 and J is TRBJ2-2, with 7 bases aligning to TRBD2. Germline loops: CDR1 SGHRS, CDR2 YFSETQ. The V segment lost 3 bases and the J segment 0 bases; nucleotides outside the gene matches: 8. CDR3 length equals 17 residues. DNA for the CDR3: TGCGCCAGCAGCTGGTACGGGGGGTCTCCGAACACCGGGGAGCTGTTTTTT. It codes for CASSWYGGSPNTGELFF.

The CDR3 sequence is CASSLRKFFTDTQYF. CDR3 DNA sequence: TGTGCCAGCAGTTTGAGGAAGTTTTTCACAGATACGCAGTATTTT. This rearrangement joins TRBV27 to TRBJ2-3; D unclear. CDR1 MNHEY and CDR2 SMNVEV come from the germline V gene (reference sequence). Trimming pared 3 bases from V and 2 bases from J, leaving 12 bases between. The CDR3 covers 15 residues.

The rearrangement links TRBV2 to TRBJ2-7, with D perhaps matching TRBD1 (5 bases). V was trimmed by 9 bases and J by 3 bases, leaving 6 bases between them. Germline CDR1 is SNHLY and CDR2 is FYNNEI. The CDR3 is made up of 10 amino acids. The DNA for the CDR3 is TGTGCCAGTCAGGGCTACGAGCAGTACTTC. Encoded protein: CASQGYEQYF.

This clonotype has only a few counts. V usage is TRBV9 and J usage is TRBJ1-2; D perhaps matches TRBD1 (6 bases). V dropped 3 bases and J dropped 11 bases, with 14 bases sitting between them. The CDR3 sequence is 12 residues long. From germline, CDR1 is SGDLS and CDR2 YYNGEE. CDR3 coding DNA: TGTGCCAGCAGCGGACAGGCTAACATTTACACCTTC. Translating it yields CASSGQANIYTF.

The table lists this clonotype with a few counts. The J gene is TRBJ2-3, the V gene TRBV5-1; D not certain. Per the germline V gene, CDR1 is SGHRS and CDR2 is YFSETQ. The V and J ends lost 1 base and 0 bases respectively, with 6 bases between them. The CDR3 spans 14 residues. The CDR3 is CASSLLDSTDTQYF. In DNA form, the CDR3 reads TGCGCCAGCAGCTTGTTGGACAGCACAGATACGCAGTATTTT.

This clonotype was recorded many times. The V gene is TRBV27, the J gene TRBJ2-7; 7 nucleotides line up with TRBD1. This CDR3 contains 13 residues. Trimming removed 5 bases from V and 2 bases from J; junction bases left unmatched: 3. The germline V gene has CDR1 MNHEY and CDR2 SMNVEV (reference sequence). The CDR3 bases are TGTGCCAGCAGTACGACAGGGACCTACGAGCAGTACTTC. Translating gives CASSTTGTYEQYF.

The sample holds many counts of this clonotype. V gene TRBV5-1 combines with J gene TRBJ2-3; maybe TRBD2 (6 bases). Trimming removed 4 bases from V and 3 bases from J, with 18 bases in between. Germline V lookup: CDR1 SGHRS, CDR2 YFSETQ. The CDR3 runs 16 residues. CDR3 nucleotides: TGCGCCAGCAGCCCCGGTGAAGCGCTAGCGACAGATACGCAGTATTTT. This sequence encodes CASSPGEALATDTQYF.

This clonotype has just a few counts. The chain joins TRBV7-8 to TRBJ2-1; D gene ambiguous. Trimming took off 1 base at V and 10 bases at J, with 11 bases between the two ends. Per germline, CDR1 SGHVS and CDR2 FQNEAQ. CDR3 size: 13 residues. CDR3 residues: CASSLVVDEEQFF. CDR3 DNA sequence: TGTGCCAGCAGCTTAGTTGTGGACGAGGAGCAGTTCTTC.

The V and J genes are TRBV7-9 and TRBJ2-3; D call uncertain. In germline, CDR1 is SEHNR, CDR2 FQNEAQ (reference sequence). The CDR3 runs 14 residues. Deletions cut 5 bases from V and 4 bases from J, with 13 bases between. The CDR3 protein is CASSPRLIPDTQYF. Here the CDR3 DNA reads TGTGCCAGCAGCCCCCGACTTATACCAGATACGCAGTATTTT.

This clonotype was seen only a few times. The chain recombines TRBV2 with TRBJ2-1; 12 bases are a match to TRBD2. CDR3 length: 16 amino acids. Trimming at V came to 5 bases and at J to 3 bases, leaving 5 bases not matched to a gene. Germline-derived CDR1 and CDR2 are SNHLY and FYNNEI. The CDR3: CASSSGLAGLYNEQFF. For the CDR3, the DNA is TGTGCCAGCAGTTCGGGACTAGCGGGCCTCTACAATGAGCAGTTCTTC. The full variable domain, completed using reference TRBV2 and TRBJ2-1, is EPEVTQTPSHQVTQMGQEVILRCVPISNHLYFYWYRQILGQKVEFLVSFYNNEISEKSEIFDDQFSVERPDGSNFTLKIRSTKLEDSAMYFCASSSGLAGLYNEQFFGPGTRLTVL.

This clonotype was counted between two and nine times. The chain joins TRBV5-6 to TRBJ2-4; 10 nucleotides agree with TRBD1. The CDR3 sequence is 17 residues long. In germline, CDR1 is SGHDT, CDR2 YYEEEE. Trimming at V came to 2 bases and at J to 8 bases, leaving 13 bases not matched to a gene. This CDR3 is CASSLLTGQGFGYIQYF. The CDR3, as DNA: TGTGCCAGCAGCTTACTAACGGGACAGGGGTTCGGATACATTCAGTACTTC.

This clonotype was found a few times. The rearrangement links TRBV11-2 to TRBJ2-3, with D perhaps TRBD1 or TRBD2 (5 bases each). Germline V lookup: CDR1 SGHAT, CDR2 FQNNGV. V was cut by 1 base and J by 3 bases, with 17 bases left in between. The CDR3 runs 17 residues. CDR3 DNA sequence: TGTGCCAGCAGCTTAGGATGGGACCATCGAATAACAGATACGCAGTATTTT. Its protein product is CASSLGWDHRITDTQYF.

V is TRBV2 and J is TRBJ2-6; D is undetermined. Looked up from germline, CDR1 is SNHLY and CDR2 is FYNNEI. This CDR3 is built from 15 residues. The germline V and J ends were trimmed by 9 bases and 1 base, with 13 bases remaining between them. This CDR3 is CARTPSPSGANVLTF. The DNA for the CDR3 is TGTGCCAGAACTCCAAGCCCTTCTGGGGCCAACGTCCTGACTTTC.

A remark on this clonotype: With a much larger clone just one base away, this may be a read error. The J gene is TRBJ2-7, the V gene TRBV6-2 or TRBV6-3; 13 bases map to TRBD2. This CDR3 region has 13 residues. Germline V gene sequence: CDR1 MNHEY, CDR2 SVGEGT. Trimming removed 8 bases from V and 5 bases from J; junction bases left unmatched: 3. The CDR3 reads CASGLAGEHEQYF. DNA of the CDR3: TGTGCCAGCGGACTAGCGGGAGAACACGAGCAGTACTTC.

This clonotype has just a few counts. V usage is TRBV14 and J usage is TRBJ2-5; a possible D gene is TRBD1 (6 bases). V dropped 4 bases and J dropped 3 bases, with 15 bases sitting between them. In germline, CDR1 is SGHDN, CDR2 FVKESK. The CDR3 is 15 residues long. DNA of the CDR3: TGTGCCAGCAGCCCTTTCTCCCGGGACAAAGAGACCCAGTACTTC. Residues: CASSPFSRDKETQYF.

This clonotype was recorded many times. The chain recombines TRBV12-3 or TRBV12-4 with TRBJ2-1; 7 nucleotides line up with TRBD2. The CDR3 sequence is 14 residues long. V gave up 2 bases and J gave up 5 bases; unmatched junction bases: 3. Written as DNA, the CDR3 is TGTGCCAGCAGTTTAAGGGCGGGAGACAATGAGCAGTTCTTC. Translated, it gives CASSLRAGDNEQFF.

V usage is TRBV7-9 and J usage is TRBJ2-1; possible D gene TRBD1, 6 bases. The CDR3 has 13 amino acids. Deletions cut 5 bases from V and 10 bases from J, with 15 bases between. CDR1 is SEHNR and CDR2 is FQNEAQ in the germline V gene (reference sequence). The CDR3 reads CASSQGPQYEQFF. The CDR3 DNA reads as TGTGCCAGCAGCCAGGGGCCCCAGTACGAGCAGTTCTTC.

This clonotype appeared a few times. The CDR3 protein is CSVVSDTYYGYTF. In DNA form, the CDR3 reads TGCAGCGTTGTGTCGGACACCTACTATGGCTACACCTTC. The chain uses TRBV29-1 and TRBJ1-2, with a tentative D call TRBD1 (5 bases). Looked up from germline, CDR1 is SQVTM and CDR2 is ANQGSEA. The CDR3 loop spans 13 amino acids. Trimming stripped 4 bases from V and 3 bases from J, with 12 bases between.

This clonotype was counted many times. The chain carries TRBV7-9 and TRBJ2-1; D might be TRBD2 (5 bases). The germline V gene has CDR1 SEHNR and CDR2 FQNEAQ (reference sequence). With 7 bases removed from V and 4 bases from J, the gap between germline ends came to 17 bases. CDR3 length: 15 amino acids. CDR3 nucleotide sequence: TGTGCCAGCACCCCGGGAAGGGATAATTACAATGAGCAGTTCTTC. It translates to CASTPGRDNYNEQFF.

This chain connects TRBV6-1 to TRBJ2-4; 9 positions match TRBD2. CDR3 length: 16 amino acids. V shed 5 bases and J 8 bases; nucleotides not matched to a gene: 13. Germline-derived CDR1 and CDR2 are MNHNS and SASEGT. The CDR3 region has the DNA TGTGCCAGCAGTCGCACGTCGCGGGAGGGCCTGTACATTCAGTACTTC. The encoded protein is CASSRTSREGLYIQYF.